The 30 T cell receptor beta chains below were found in one sample sequenced in a study of T cells in Graves' hyperthyroidism and ophthalmopathy. Using RNA transcripts as the source, TCR beta CDR3 regions were amplified. The primer set for the first-round RT-PCR of the TCR CDR3 was HTBI. In TCRdb, the multiplex PCR reads were re-called with MiXCR into one record per CDR3 protein. Among under 350,000 distinct CDR3 sequences, roughly 18% were seen once, and the ten largest hold 49%. Specimen: blood. The source of these receptors is a woman between 45 and 65 years old with Graves' hyperthyroidism.

Many counts were recorded for this clonotype. The V and J genes are TRBV12-3 or TRBV12-4 and TRBJ2-5; the D is unclear. Trimming cost V 6 bases and J 3 bases, with 17 bases left between them. This CDR3 contains 15 residues. CDR3 loop: CASSPEPIGEETQYF. The CDR3, as DNA: TGTGCCAGCAGCCCGGAACCGATTGGAGAAGAGACCCAGTACTTC.

This clonotype has more than one count but fewer than ten. The rearrangement joins TRBV28 to TRBJ2-1; 10 bases align to TRBD2. The CDR3 has 16 amino acids. CDR1 is MDHEN, CDR2 SYDVKM, per germline. V shed 3 bases and J 6 bases; nucleotides not matched to a gene: 8. CDR3 sequence reads: CASSFTTSGVINEQFF. The DNA of the CDR3 is TGTGCCAGCAGTTTTACCACTAGCGGGGTAATCAATGAGCAGTTCTTC.

This clonotype has just a few counts. This rearrangement joins TRBV5-5 to TRBJ2-6; TRBD1 agrees at 8 bases. V was pared by 1 base and J by 1 base, with 13 bases of the junction left unmatched. Germline CDR1 reads SGHKS; CDR2 reads YYEKEE (reference sequence). This CDR3 has 20 amino acids. Here the CDR3 DNA reads TGTGCCAGCAGCTTGAGGTCGGGGACAGGATCCCTATCTGGGGCCAACGTCCTGACTTTC. This sequence encodes CASSLRSGTGSLSGANVLTF.

CDR3 in amino acids: CASSYGGAGYTF. DNA for the CDR3: TGTGCCAGCAGTTACGGGGGGGCTGGCTACACCTTC. The chain recombines TRBV6-6 with TRBJ1-2; D may be TRBD1 (6 bases). V lost 2 bases and J 7 bases, leaving 8 bases between the germline ends. Germline CDR1 is MNHNY and CDR2 is SVGAGI (reference sequence). This CDR3 contains 12 residues.

V gene TRBV10-3 combines with J gene TRBJ2-2, with D perhaps matching TRBD1 (5 bases). V lost 2 bases and J 1 base, leaving 8 bases between the germline ends. Per the germline V gene, CDR1 is ENHRY and CDR2 is SYGVKD. This CDR3 comprises 15 residues. The CDR3: CAISEVRGNTGELFF. CDR3 sequence (DNA): TGTGCCATCAGTGAGGTTAGGGGGAACACCGGGGAGCTGTTTTTT.

There are many counts of this clonotype. The rearrangement uses TRBV2 and TRBJ1-1; D unclear. The germline gives CDR1 SNHLY, CDR2 FYNNEI. This CDR3 is 10 amino acids long. V was trimmed by 6 bases and J by 3 bases, leaving 2 bases between them. The CDR3 DNA reads as TGTGCCAGCAGGTACACTGAAGCTTTCTTT. Translated: CASRYTEAFF.

This clonotype was seen a few times. The chain carries TRBV24-1 and TRBJ2-7, with D perhaps given as TRBD1 or TRBD2 (5 bases each). V was cut by 5 bases and J by 1 base, with 17 bases left in between. The CDR3 runs to 16 residues. Germline CDR1 reads KGHDR; CDR2 reads SFDVKD. CDR3 protein: CATSVVGVAPSYEQYV. In DNA, the CDR3 is TGTGCCACCAGTGTGGTGGGGGTAGCCCCATCCTACGAGCAGTACGTC.

There are a few counts of this clonotype. The genes are TRBV4-3 and TRBJ2-1, with a tentative D call TRBD2 (6 bases). From germline, CDR1 is LGHNA and CDR2 YSLEER. The CDR3 is 17 residues long. Trimming stripped 5 bases from V and 3 bases from J, with 20 bases between. For the CDR3, the DNA is TGCGCCAGCAGCACGATTTCCGTAGCGGACCACTACAATGAGCAGTTCTTC. Its protein product is CASSTISVADHYNEQFF.

This clonotype occurred many times. This chain connects TRBV28 to TRBJ2-3; 11 bases line up with TRBD2. Germline V gives CDR1 MDHEN, CDR2 SYDVKM. The V and J ends lost 4 bases and 1 base, in that order; junction bases with no gene match: 7. This CDR3 has 17 residues. CDR3 protein: CASSSPGLAERTDTQYF. In DNA, the CDR3 is TGTGCCAGCAGTTCACCGGGACTAGCGGAACGCACAGATACGCAGTATTTT.

This clonotype has at least ten counts. This chain uses TRBV18 with TRBJ2-7, with 9 bases matching TRBD1. The trim removed 0 bases at V and 4 bases at J, leaving 7 bases unmatched. Per the germline V gene, CDR1 is KGHSH and CDR2 is LQKENI. This CDR3 region has 16 residues. In nucleotides, the CDR3 is TGTGCCAGCTCACCACCGGGGAGACAGGGGGGATACGAGCAGTACTTC. This codes for CASSPPGRQGGYEQYF.

The J gene is TRBJ2-1, the V gene TRBV13; D uncertain. V lost 2 bases and J 0 bases, leaving 8 bases between the germline ends. CDR3 length: 15 residues. CDR1 is PRHDT, CDR2 FYEKMQ, per germline (reference sequence). CDR3 DNA: TGTGCCAGCAGCTTACAAACGAGCTCCTACAATGAGCAGTTCTTC. Its protein product is CASSLQTSSYNEQFF.

This clonotype has just a few counts. The V and J genes are TRBV19 and TRBJ1-3, with D possibly being TRBD1 (5 bases). With 3 bases removed from V and 1 base from J, the gap between germline ends came to 16 bases. Looked up from germline, CDR1 is LNHDA and CDR2 is SQIVND (reference sequence). The CDR3 totals 17 residues. CDR3 coding DNA: TGTGCCAGTAGTATGAAGGCGGGACGTCCGTCTGGAAACACCATATATTTT. It codes for CASSMKAGRPSGNTIYF.

The chain recombines TRBV27 with TRBJ1-6; TRBD1 agrees at 7 bases. The germline V gene encodes CDR1 MNHEY and CDR2 SMNVEV (reference sequence). This CDR3 is built from 14 residues. Unmatched junction bases numbered 7, after V lost 5 bases and J lost 9 bases. DNA of the CDR3: TGTGCCAGCAGTCTACAGGGGATAGGTTCACCCCTCCACTTT. This translates into CASSLQGIGSPLHF.

This clonotype was seen a handful of times. This CDR3 reads CASSLTDRAYEQYF. CDR3 DNA sequence: TGCGCCAGCAGCTTGACGGATCGCGCCTACGAGCAGTACTTC. The V gene is TRBV5-1, the J gene TRBJ2-7; D is ambiguous. This CDR3 contains 14 residues. From germline, CDR1 is SGHRS and CDR2 YFSETQ. V shed 1 base and J shed 2 bases, with 10 bases lying between them.

V is TRBV9 and J is TRBJ2-3; no firm D call. Germline V gives CDR1 SGDLS, CDR2 YYNGEE. The CDR3 has 13 residues. Between the trimmed V and J ends, which lost 0 bases and 1 base, there was a span of 3 bases. The CDR3 reads CASSVEGTDTQYF. The CDR3 nucleotides are TGTGCCAGCAGCGTAGAAGGCACAGATACGCAGTATTTT.

This clonotype has ten or more counts. This chain links TRBV7-6 with TRBJ1-5; D is undetermined. The ends were cut back, 1 base at V and 3 bases at J, with 16 bases in the middle. Germline V gene sequence: CDR1 SGHVS, CDR2 FNYEAQ. The CDR3 extends over 17 amino acids. CDR3 loop: CASSLVAPGSNNQPQHF. CDR3 DNA: TGTGCCAGCAGCTTAGTAGCTCCGGGCAGTAACAATCAGCCCCAGCATTTT.

This chain joins TRBV30 and TRBJ2-3; D not certain. The CDR3 is 13 residues long. The V end lost 3 bases, the J end lost 5 bases, and 12 bases lay between the germline ends. The germline gives CDR1 GTSNPN, CDR2 SVGIG (reference sequence). The CDR3 is CAWSETQLDTQYF. Written as DNA, the CDR3 is TGTGCCTGGAGCGAGACCCAGCTAGATACGCAGTATTTT.

CDR3 coding DNA: TGTGCCAGCAGCCAAGTCTCCGGACAGGCCGCTGAAGCTTTCTTT. Its protein is CASSQVSGQAAEAFF. V is TRBV3-1 and J is TRBJ1-1; 7 nucleotides agree with TRBD1. The CDR3 contains 15 residues. The V and J ends lost 1 base and 6 bases, in that order; junction bases with no gene match: 8. Germline V gene data show CDR1 as LGHDT and CDR2 as YNNKEL (reference sequence).

This clonotype was detected a few times. This sequence may be a read error, since a much larger clone differs from it by one base. The genes are TRBV18 and TRBJ1-1; no firm D call. The germline V gene has CDR1 KGHSH and CDR2 LQKENI. V was pared by 1 base and J by 6 bases, with 9 bases between. The CDR3 runs to 13 residues. CDR3 region: CASSPQRWAEAFF. In DNA form, the CDR3 reads TGTGCCAGCTCACCACAGAGGTGGGCTGAAGCTTTCTTT.

This clonotype was counted at least ten times. V gene TRBV7-9 combines with J gene TRBJ2-3; D call uncertain. Trimming removed 5 bases at V and 2 bases at J, with 11 bases between. CDR3 length: 14 residues. Germline-derived CDR1 and CDR2 are SEHNR and FQNEAQ (reference sequence). The CDR3 is CASSTLLPTDTQYF. The DNA of the CDR3 is TGTGCCAGCAGCACCCTGCTGCCCACAGATACGCAGTATTTT.

The V gene is TRBV28, the J gene TRBJ1-5; 7 positions match TRBD1. Trimming took 5 bases from V and 5 from J; bases not matched to a gene: 6. Germline V gives CDR1 MDHEN, CDR2 SYDVKM. The CDR3 has 14 residues. In nucleotides, the CDR3 is TGTGCCAGCAGTGCAGGGGGGCCCCATCAGCCCCAGCATTTT. It is translated as CASSAGGPHQPQHF.

This clonotype occurred many times. The chain has TRBV2 and TRBJ1-2; 8 nucleotides match TRBD1. This CDR3 spans 13 amino acids. The V and J ends lost 6 bases and 4 bases, in that order; junction bases with no gene match: 4. Germline-derived CDR1 and CDR2 are SNHLY and FYNNEI. The CDR3 sequence: CASRWTGRYGYTF. CDR3 sequence (DNA): TGTGCCAGCAGATGGACAGGGCGCTATGGCTACACCTTC.

This clonotype was seen many times. V gene TRBV6-6 combines with J gene TRBJ2-7, with TRBD1 matching 9 bases. This CDR3 contains 16 residues. CDR1 and CDR2 (germline): MNHNY, SVGAGI (reference sequence). J was trimmed by 4 bases and V by 0 bases; bases with no gene match: 7. In DNA, the CDR3 is TGTGCCAGCAGTTACTCTGACCCGGGACAGGGATACGAGCAGTACTTC. Its protein is CASSYSDPGQGYEQYF.

The rearrangement uses TRBV29-1 and TRBJ1-2; D not certain. Trimming left V 2 bases short and J 8 bases short, with 12 bases between. CDR1 and CDR2 (germline): SQVTM, ANQGSEA. The CDR3 consists of 12 residues. The CDR3 sequence: CSVEYPGGGYTF. CDR3 nucleotides: TGCAGCGTTGAATACCCCGGTGGGGGCTACACCTTC.

The J gene is TRBJ2-3, the V gene TRBV11-3, with 8 nucleotides matching TRBD2. Germline CDR1 reads SGHNT; CDR2 reads YENEEA. The CDR3 sequence is 15 residues long. The V and J ends lost 5 bases and 4 bases, in that order; junction bases with no gene match: 8. This chain's CDR3 is CASSQDNGRADTQYF. The CDR3, as DNA: TGTGCCAGCAGCCAAGACAACGGGAGGGCAGATACGCAGTATTTT.

This clonotype was seen a handful of times. The chain joins TRBV6-2 or TRBV6-3 to TRBJ2-2; no reliable D call. CDR3 length: 14 residues. Germline V CDR1 and CDR2: MNHEY, SVGEGT. V lost 6 bases to trimming and J lost 4 bases, with 12 bases between them. CDR3 DNA sequence: TGTGCCAGCAGCCACACAACGCGCACCGGGGAGCTGTTTTTT. As protein: CASSHTTRTGELFF.

This clonotype was counted many times. J is TRBJ2-7 and V is TRBV28; D assignment may be TRBD1 or TRBD2 (5 bases each). V was clipped by 2 bases and J by 2 bases, with 13 bases between them. This CDR3 spans 15 amino acids. CDR1 and CDR2 from the germline V gene are MDHEN and SYDVKM. The DNA for the CDR3 is TGTGCCAGCAGTTTAGGGACGGGCTCGACCTACGAGCAGTACTTC. Amino acids: CASSLGTGSTYEQYF.

This clonotype was observed a few times. The CDR3 DNA reads TGTGCCAGCAGCACAAGACAGGGAAGGGAGGGCTACACCTTC. Translation gives CASSTRQGREGYTF. The chain employs TRBV7-2 and TRBJ1-2, with 7 nucleotides matching TRBD1. The CDR3 extends over 14 amino acids. Losses at the gene ends were 5 bases for V and 8 bases for J; bases not matched to a gene: 11. CDR1 is SGHTA, CDR2 FQGNSA, per germline.

This clonotype was detected only a few times. The gene calls are TRBV19 and TRBJ1-1, with a weak D call TRBD1 (5 bases). V gave up 5 bases and J gave up 0 bases, with 10 bases separating them. The CDR3 totals 14 residues. Germline loops: CDR1 LNHDA, CDR2 SQIVND (reference sequence). The CDR3 DNA reads TGTGCCAGTAGTGACAGACTCATGAACACTGAAGCTTTCTTT. This encodes CASSDRLMNTEAFF.

This clonotype was recorded many times. This sequence joins TRBV3-1 and TRBJ1-2, with 9 bases lining up with TRBD1. The CDR3 consists of 17 residues. Germline V gene sequence: CDR1 LGHDT, CDR2 YNNKEL (reference sequence). J gave up 0 bases and V 4 bases, and 9 bases lay outside the gene matches. Here the CDR3 reads CASSPGTGRITNYGYTF. The CDR3 region has the DNA TGTGCCAGCAGCCCAGGGACAGGGAGAATCACTAACTATGGCTACACCTTC.